This T cell receptor (beta chain) was found in a study of blood T cells in healthy people across ages. Study information: Capturing about one barcoded beta molecule per two T cells was achieved by template switching.

Ten or more counts support this clonotype. Donation came from healthy Caucasian individuals in Russia who were aged 6 to 90. The authors isolated at least 7 million PBMCs per sample. A J-beta primer mix and a sample-barcoded 5' primer were used in a second PCR of about 7 to 12 cycles. Every sample gave at least 3 million paired-end reads containing CDR3. TCRdb reprocessed the 5' RACE reads with MiXCR, giving one entry per CDR3 protein. The data contain over 500,000 distinct CDR3 sequences, about 51% of them singletons. The TCR was taken from a woman of 80 years or more in good health. The sequencing sample was made of blood.

The CDR3: CSARGPQGPPDTQYF. CDR3 DNA: TGCAGTGCTAGAGGTCCCCAGGGGCCTCCAGATACGCAGTATTTT. The chain links TRBV20-1 to TRBJ2-3, with D tentatively TRBD1 (6 bases). Germline CDR1 DFQATT, CDR2 SNEGSKA (reference sequence). V lost 1 base and J 4 bases, leaving 15 bases between the germline ends. This CDR3 is built from 15 residues.